This section outlines one TCR beta chain sequence together with its context. The data were obtained in a study of beta chain features in type 1 diabetes. From germline, CDR1 is SNHLY and CDR2 FYNNEI. CDR3 size: 11 residues. Deletions cut 6 bases from V and 5 bases from J, with 5 bases between. Reverse transcription of all isolated RNA meant that expressed TCRB transcripts were sequenced. Profiling relied on immunoSEQ multiplex PCR, and the TCRdb table lists in-frame clones only, not all of them. Of 250,000 or so clones listed, around 68% are singletons. The V and J genes are TRBV2 and TRBJ2-1; D gene unclear. Sequenced: naive CD4+ T cells from blood. This clonotype was sampled from a man aged 25-45 years in good health. Here the CDR3 reads CASSENNEQFF. The CDR3 DNA follows: TGTGCCAGCAGCGAGAACAATGAGCAGTTCTTC.